Following are 16 T cell receptor beta chains from one sample sequenced in a study of PD-L1 blockade in urothelial cancer. Time point reported: pretreatment peripheral blood. The repertoire was sequenced with immunoSEQ multiplex PCR; TCRdb's copy has only in-frame clones and lacks some. The sample lists about 70,000 clones; approximately 87% were seen once. Sequences were derived from PBMCs, sampled around atezolizumab (anti-PD-L1) treatment. The receptors were sampled from a man in his 70s with urothelial cancer.

The J gene is TRBJ1-1, the V gene TRBV29-1, with TRBD1 identical over 7 bases. V shed 6 bases, J shed 5 bases, and the junction held 9 bases outside the gene matches. CDR1 is SQVTM, CDR2 ANQGSEA, per germline. This CDR3 contains 13 residues. In nucleotides, the CDR3 is TGCAGCGTAACAGGGGTTTGGGGTACTGAAGCTTTCTTT. This encodes CSVTGVWGTEAFF.

The chain couples TRBV27 to TRBJ1-4; 7 bases align to TRBD1. The CDR3 length is 14 residues. The germline gives CDR1 MNHEY, CDR2 SMNVEV (reference sequence). The V segment lost 5 bases and the J segment 7 bases; nucleotides outside the gene matches: 7. CDR3: CASSPWTGTEKLFF. In DNA, the CDR3 is TGTGCCAGCAGTCCTTGGACAGGAACTGAAAAACTGTTTTTT.

By its share, this clone is medium-sized. V usage is TRBV19 and J usage is TRBJ2-2, with TRBD2 identical over 9 bases. The ends lost 5 bases at V and 3 bases at J; junction bases unmatched: 4. The CDR3 is 15 amino acids. CDR1 is LNHDA, CDR2 SQIVND, per germline (reference sequence). This CDR3 is CASSPLAGHTGELFF. The CDR3 DNA sequence: TGTGCCAGTAGTCCTCTAGCGGGACACACCGGGGAGCTGTTTTTT.

This chain links TRBV5-1 with TRBJ1-1; 10 bases agree with TRBD1. The CDR3 totals 14 residues. Per the germline V gene, CDR1 is SGHRS and CDR2 is YFSETQ. Losses at the gene ends were 4 bases for V and 4 bases for J; bases not matched to a gene: 4. The DNA of the CDR3 is TGCGCCAGCAGCCCGACAGGGGGCGGCACTGAAGCTTTCTTT. Translation gives CASSPTGGGTEAFF.

This chain links TRBV19 with TRBJ2-7; 7 bases line up with TRBD1. Germline assignment: CDR1 LNHDA and CDR2 SQIVND (reference sequence). The CDR3 has 14 residues. V shed 5 bases and J 1 base; nucleotides not matched to a gene: 5. CDR3: CASSAQGQSYEQYF. The CDR3 nucleotides are TGTGCCAGTAGTGCACAGGGGCAGTCCTACGAGCAGTACTTC.

This clone occurred once. The chain has TRBV27 and TRBJ2-1; no clear D gene. The CDR3 runs 16 residues. Between the trimmed V and J ends, which lost 3 bases and 0 bases, there was a span of 12 bases. From germline, CDR1 is MNHEY and CDR2 SMNVEV (reference sequence). The CDR3 loop reads CASSLAAFSSYNEQFF. The CDR3 DNA follows: TGTGCCAGCAGTTTGGCGGCGTTCAGCTCCTACAATGAGCAGTTCTTC.

The chain combines TRBV19 with TRBJ1-2; TRBD1 aligns across 7 bases. Looked up from germline, CDR1 is LNHDA and CDR2 is SQIVND (reference sequence). V lost 1 base and J lost 6; bases outside the gene matches: 8. The CDR3 has 15 residues. CDR3 bases: TGTGCCAGTAGTATAGGGGTCGACAGGGCCCATGGCTACACCTTC. Its translation is CASSIGVDRAHGYTF.

The V and J genes are TRBV28 and TRBJ2-5, with TRBD2 identical over 7 bases. V trimming: 7 bases; J trimming: 2 bases; junction bases outside the gene matches: 7. The CDR3 is made up of 14 amino acids. CDR1 and CDR2 (germline): MDHEN, SYDVKM. In DNA, the CDR3 is TGTGCCAGCACTTTGGGGGGGAATCAAGAGACCCAGTACTTC. This translates into CASTLGGNQETQYF.

The rearrangement joins TRBV19 to TRBJ1-1; D might be TRBD1 (5 bases). The CDR3 is 14 residues long. V shed 3 bases and J shed 4 bases, with 12 bases lying between them. Germline V gives CDR1 LNHDA, CDR2 SQIVND (reference sequence). CDR3 bases: TGTGCCAGTAGTATCCAGGGAATCGTCACTGAAGCTTTCTTT. Translated: CASSIQGIVTEAFF.

The CDR3 loop reads CASSRTSVHTGELFF. The CDR3 region has the DNA TGTGCCAGCAGCAGAACTAGCGTTCACACCGGGGAGCTGTTTTTT. The J gene is TRBJ2-2, the V gene TRBV6-5; 7 bases are shared with TRBD2. Per the germline V gene, CDR1 is MNHEY and CDR2 is SVGAGI. This CDR3 has 15 amino acids. The V segment lost 6 bases and the J segment 3 bases; nucleotides outside the gene matches: 7.

This CDR3 is CASSSAGASNYGYTF. DNA of the CDR3: TGTGCCAGCAGTTCCGCGGGAGCCTCTAACTATGGCTACACCTTC. This chain uses TRBV27 with TRBJ1-2; D gene unclear. Germline-derived CDR1 and CDR2 are MNHEY and SMNVEV (reference sequence). The germline V and J ends were trimmed by 4 bases and 0 bases, with 12 bases remaining between them. CDR3 length: 15 residues.

The chain is built from TRBV7-9 and TRBJ2-5; maybe TRBD2 (6 bases). The CDR3 length is 15 residues. Germline V gene lookup returns CDR1 SEHNR and CDR2 FQNEAQ (reference sequence). The V gene lost 2 bases and the J gene lost 4 bases, with 14 bases spanning the gap. The DNA of the CDR3 is TGTGCCAGCAGCTTAAGCCGGGTGGGAGGAGAGACCCAGTACTTC. Amino acids: CASSLSRVGGETQYF.

The chain links TRBV5-6 to TRBJ1-2, with TRBD1 identical over 8 bases. Germline V gene sequence: CDR1 SGHDT, CDR2 YYEEEE. There are 14 residues in the CDR3. V gave up 4 bases and J gave up 8 bases; unmatched junction bases: 10. CDR3 nucleotides: TGTGCCAGCAGCGCCCTGGACAGGGTGGAAGGCTACACCTTC. Translated, it gives CASSALDRVEGYTF.

The genes are TRBV28 and TRBJ1-2; TRBD1 aligns across 9 bases. In germline, CDR1 is MDHEN, CDR2 SYDVKM. The CDR3 is 17 amino acids. The J segment lost 6 bases and the V segment lost 1 base, leaving 12 bases of the junction unmatched. The CDR3 nucleotides read TGTGCCAGCAGTTTATTTTGGCGGACAGGGGAAGTAAATGGCTACACCTTC. This encodes CASSLFWRTGEVNGYTF.

The chain links TRBV28 to TRBJ2-1, with 9 bases identical to TRBD2. The germline CDR1 and CDR2 sequences are MDHEN and SYDVKM. The CDR3 runs 16 residues. Trimming removed 4 bases from V and 3 bases from J; junction bases left unmatched: 7. In DNA form, the CDR3 reads TGTGCCAGCAGTTCGGGACTAGCTAGGAACTACAATGAGCAGTTCTTC. Amino acids: CASSSGLARNYNEQFF.

The J gene is TRBJ1-1, the V gene TRBV19; maybe TRBD1 (6 bases). The CDR3 is made up of 13 amino acids. Germline CDR1 reads LNHDA; CDR2 reads SQIVND (reference sequence). V was cut by 7 bases and J by 3 bases, with 12 bases left in between. CDR3 region: CASKSAGDTEAFF. CDR3 nucleotides: TGTGCCAGTAAATCGGCAGGGGACACTGAAGCTTTCTTT.